The T cell receptor beta chain under discussion was sequenced for a study of T cell changes during pregnancy in multiple sclerosis. The germline V gene has CDR1 SEHNR and CDR2 FQNEAQ (reference sequence). The CDR3 loop spans 15 amino acids. V gave up 5 bases and J gave up 3 bases; unmatched junction bases: 5. Repertoires were generated with immunoSEQ multiplex PCR, while TCRdb's copy carries only in-frame clones and drops some. The sample consists of some 28,000 clones, 75% to 95% of them appearing once. This clonotype was obtained from a female donor with multiple sclerosis, enrolled in a pregnancy study. The sequenced sample was CD8+ T cells from peripheral blood mononuclear cells, obtained before pregnancy. V and J are TRBV7-9 and TRBJ2-1; 9 nucleotides align to TRBD2. In DNA form, the CDR3 reads TGTGCCAGCAGCAATGTAGCGGGGGTCTACAATGAGCAGTTCTTC. Translating it yields CASSNVAGVYNEQFF. Complete variable domain (other parts from reference TRBV7-9 and TRBJ2-1): DTGVSQNPRHKITKRGQNVTFRCDPISEHNRLYWYRQTLGQGPEFLTYFQNEAQLEKSRLLSDRFSAERPKGSFSTLEIQRTEQGDSAMYLCASSNVAGVYNEQFFGPGTRLTVL.